This record concerns one TCR beta chain sequence. This specimen comes from a study of radiotherapy plus CTLA-4 blockade in lung cancer. Germline CDR1 SGHRS, CDR2 YFSETQ. This CDR3 has 18 amino acids. Trimming cost V 1 base and J 4 bases; bases outside gene matches: 8. The data were produced by immunoSEQ multiplex PCR, yet TCRdb's version contains in-frame clones alone and is incomplete. The table shows approximately 47,000 clones, with about 63% occurring only once. The source is a human donor with non-small cell lung cancer who had a partial response to radiotherapy plus ipilimumab. The specimen was peripheral blood, collected from a patient treated with radiotherapy plus ipilimumab. The chain recombines TRBV5-1 with TRBJ2-2; TRBD2 matches 12 bases. Here the CDR3 reads CASSLKLAGGPGTGELFF. CDR3 DNA sequence: TGCGCCAGCAGCTTGAAGCTAGCGGGGGGGCCGGGCACCGGGGAGCTGTTTTTT.